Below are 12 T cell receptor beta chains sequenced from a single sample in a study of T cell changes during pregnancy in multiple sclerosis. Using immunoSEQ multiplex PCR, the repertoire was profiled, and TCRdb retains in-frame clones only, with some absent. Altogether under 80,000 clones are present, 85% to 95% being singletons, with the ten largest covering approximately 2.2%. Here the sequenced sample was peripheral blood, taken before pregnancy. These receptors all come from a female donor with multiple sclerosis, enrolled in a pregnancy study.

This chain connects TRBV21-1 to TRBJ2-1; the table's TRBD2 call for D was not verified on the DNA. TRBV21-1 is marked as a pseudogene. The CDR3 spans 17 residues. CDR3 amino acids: CASSASSGGRCLNEQFF. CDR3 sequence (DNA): TGTGCCAGCAGCGCCTCGTCTGGGGGGAGGTGCCTCAATGAGCAGTTCTTC.

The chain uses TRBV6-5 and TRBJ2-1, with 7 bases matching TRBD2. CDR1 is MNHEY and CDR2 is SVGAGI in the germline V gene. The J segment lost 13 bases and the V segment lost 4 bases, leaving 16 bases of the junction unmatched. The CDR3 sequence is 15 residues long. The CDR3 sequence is CASSFPGPPRTSQFF. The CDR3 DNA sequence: TGTGCCAGCAGTTTCCCGGGACCGCCGAGGACTAGTCAGTTCTTC.

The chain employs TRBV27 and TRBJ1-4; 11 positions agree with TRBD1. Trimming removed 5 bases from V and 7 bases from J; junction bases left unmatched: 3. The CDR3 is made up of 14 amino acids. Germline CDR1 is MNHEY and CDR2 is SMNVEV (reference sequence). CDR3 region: CASSPGTGGEKLFF. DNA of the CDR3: TGTGCCAGCAGTCCGGGGACAGGGGGTGAAAAACTGTTTTTT.

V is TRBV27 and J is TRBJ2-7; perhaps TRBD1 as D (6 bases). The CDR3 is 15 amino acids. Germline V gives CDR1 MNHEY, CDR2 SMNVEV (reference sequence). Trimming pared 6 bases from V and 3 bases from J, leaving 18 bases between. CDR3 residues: CASRSSRGVNYEQYF. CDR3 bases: TGTGCCAGCAGATCTTCCAGGGGAGTTAACTACGAGCAGTACTTC.

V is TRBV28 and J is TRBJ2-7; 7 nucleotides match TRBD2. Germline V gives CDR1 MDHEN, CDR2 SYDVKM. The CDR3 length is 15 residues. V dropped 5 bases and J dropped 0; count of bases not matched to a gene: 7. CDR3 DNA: TGTGCCAGCAGTCCCCCCCTAGCGGCCTCCTACGAGCAGTACTTC. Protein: CASSPPLAASYEQYF.

CDR3 nucleotides: TGTGCCAGCAGTGAGCAGGGGGCGGGATACACAGATACGCAGTATTTT. Its translation: CASSEQGAGYTDTQYF. The chain couples TRBV25-1 to TRBJ2-3; 8 positions agree with TRBD1. V dropped 3 bases and J dropped 2; count of bases not matched to a gene: 7. Germline V CDR1 and CDR2: MGHDK, SYGVNS. The CDR3 spans 16 residues.

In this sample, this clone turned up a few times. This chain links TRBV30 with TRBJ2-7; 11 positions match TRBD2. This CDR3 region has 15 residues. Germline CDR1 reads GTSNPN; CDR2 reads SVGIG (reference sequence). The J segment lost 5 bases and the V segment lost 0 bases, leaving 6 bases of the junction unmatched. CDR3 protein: CAWSVLAGGVNEQYF. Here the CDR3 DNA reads TGTGCCTGGAGTGTTCTAGCGGGAGGAGTCAACGAGCAGTACTTC. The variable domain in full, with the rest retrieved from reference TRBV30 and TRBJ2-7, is SQTIHQWPATLVQPVGSPLSLECTVEGTSNPNLYWYRQAAGRGLQLLFYSVGIGQISSEVPQNLSASRPQDRQFILSSKKLLLSDSGFYLCAWSVLAGGVNEQYFGPGTRLTVT.

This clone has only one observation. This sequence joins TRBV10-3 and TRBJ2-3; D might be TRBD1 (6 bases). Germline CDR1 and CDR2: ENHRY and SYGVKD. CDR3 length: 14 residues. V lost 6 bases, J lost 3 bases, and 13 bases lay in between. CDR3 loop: CAIRDSERTDTQYF. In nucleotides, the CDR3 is TGTGCCATCAGGGACAGCGAAAGGACAGATACGCAGTATTTT.

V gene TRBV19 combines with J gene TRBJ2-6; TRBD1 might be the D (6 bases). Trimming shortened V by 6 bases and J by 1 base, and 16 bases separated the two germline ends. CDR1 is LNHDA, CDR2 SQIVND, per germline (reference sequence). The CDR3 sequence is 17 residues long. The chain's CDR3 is CASSPPGQFSGANVLTF. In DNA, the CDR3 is TGTGCCAGTAGCCCGCCCGGACAGTTTTCTGGGGCCAACGTCCTGACTTTC.

The CDR3, as DNA: TGTGCCAGCAGCTTACAGGGATTTGGAAACACCATATATTTT. It yields the protein CASSLQGFGNTIYF. V and J are TRBV7-2 and TRBJ1-3, with D perhaps TRBD1 (5 bases). Per the germline V gene, CDR1 is SGHTA and CDR2 is FQGNSA. The CDR3 is 14 amino acids. V gave up 2 bases and J gave up 3 bases, with 8 bases separating them.

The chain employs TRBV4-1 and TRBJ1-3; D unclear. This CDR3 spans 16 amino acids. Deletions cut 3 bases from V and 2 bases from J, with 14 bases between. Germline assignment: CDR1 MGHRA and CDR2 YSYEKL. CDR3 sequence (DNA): TGCGCCAGCAGCCAGCCCCAGAGGGATCCTGGAAACACCATATATTTT. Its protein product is CASSQPQRDPGNTIYF.

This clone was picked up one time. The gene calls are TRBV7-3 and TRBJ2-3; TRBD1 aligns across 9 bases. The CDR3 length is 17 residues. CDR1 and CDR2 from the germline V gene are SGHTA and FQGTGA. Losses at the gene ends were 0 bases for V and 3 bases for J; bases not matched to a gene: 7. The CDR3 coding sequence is TGTGCCAGCAGCTTAACGTGGTTTGGGACAGGGACAGATACGCAGTATTTT. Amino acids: CASSLTWFGTGTDTQYF.